A selection of T cell receptor beta chains follows, all from one sample in a study of shared clonotypes between healthy human individuals. Using immunoSEQ multiplex PCR, the repertoire was profiled, and TCRdb retains in-frame clones only, with some absent. The sample contains 740,000 or so clones, 73% of which appear only once. The sequencing sample was made of memory CD4+ T cells sorted from blood. The receptors here all came from a woman aged 25 to 45 in good health. Each CDR3 is given with its conserved first and last residue. D genes are given only for firm matches. Some rows have no size entry. The others give once, few or many, or a class for an expanded clone.

TGTGCCAGCAAGAAGAGGGAACGCACAGATACGCAGTATTTT CASKKRERTDTQYF TRBJ2-3 TRBV19 NA NA
TGCGCCAGCAGCTTTCAGGCGCACCAAGAGACCCAGTACTTC CASSFQAHQETQYF TRBJ2-5 TRBV5-1 NA NA
TGTGCCAGCAGCGGATGGGGACAGAGCTCTGGAAACACCATATATTTT CASSGWGQSSGNTIYF TRBJ1-3 TRBV25-1 TRBD1 NA
TGTGCCTGGAGTGTACCCGGGGAAGGGGCCTACGAGCAGTACTTC CAWSVPGEGAYEQYF TRBJ2-7 TRBV30 NA NA
TGTGCCAGCAGTTTAATCAGGGCTAACTATGGCTACACCTTC CASSLIRANYGYTF TRBJ1-2 TRBV28 NA NA
TGTGCCAGTAGTATCCGGGCCGGGCCTCACTACGAGCAGTACTTC CASSIRAGPHYEQYF TRBJ2-7 TRBV19 NA NA
TGTGCCAGCAGCTTGGCCAGGGGAAGAAAGGACGAGCAGTACTTC CASSLARGRKDEQYF TRBJ2-7 TRBV5-4 NA NA
TGTGCCAGCAGTGAGTTTGAAGGAGGGGGCACTGAAGCTTTCTTT CASSEFEGGGTEAFF TRBJ1-1 TRBV2 NA NA
TGTGCCAGCAGCCCGGACGCTGGGGCCAACGTCCTGACTTTC CASSPDAGANVLTF TRBJ2-6 TRBV11-3 NA few
TGTGCCAGCAGTTCGCCAGTTAACACTGAAGCTTTCTTT CASSSPVNTEAFF TRBJ1-1 TRBV6-5 NA NA
TGTGCCAGCAGAACGGCTCTAGGCGAGCAGTACTTC CASRTALGEQYF TRBJ2-7 TRBV28 NA NA
TGTGCCAGCAGCTTGGCTACTAGCGGAAGTTACAATGAGCAGTTCTTC CASSLATSGSYNEQFF TRBJ2-1 TRBV5-4 TRBD2 NA
TGTGCCAGCAGTCCTATTAACAATGAGCAGTTCTTC CASSPINNEQFF TRBJ2-1 TRBV6-6 NA NA
TGCAGCGTCCTAGCGGGAGGCGCGAACACCGGGGAGCTGTTTTTT CSVLAGGANTGELFF TRBJ2-2 TRBV29-1 TRBD2 NA
TGCGCCAGCGGACCGCGGCGGGAGACTGGGTCCTACAATGAGCAGTTCTTC CASGPRRETGSYNEQFF TRBJ2-1 TRBV10-1 TRBD2 NA
TGTGCCAGCAGTTTACGGGACAGGAAAACCCAGGAGCAGTTCTTC CASSLRDRKTQEQFF TRBJ2-1 TRBV28 TRBD1 NA
TGTGCCAGCAGCCACCCCCGGTGGGGGGAGCAGTACTTC CASSHPRWGEQYF TRBJ2-7 TRBV14 NA NA
TGTGCCAGTACCCCGAGGGAGGGGTTGAACACTGAAGCTTTCTTT CASTPREGLNTEAFF TRBJ1-1 TRBV19 NA NA
TGTGCCATCAATTCCCCCCCAGATACGCAGTATTTT CAINSPPDTQYF TRBJ2-3 TRBV10-3 NA NA
TGTGCTCCGTGTCACAGGACTCAAGAGACCCAGTACTTC CAPCHRTQETQYF TRBJ2-5 TRBV9 NA NA
TGTGCCAGCAGCTTAGTTCGGGAAGGGGAAGCTTTCTTT CASSLVREGEAFF TRBJ1-1 TRBV7-9 NA NA
TGTGCCAGCAGCCACAACTGGGTTAGCAGACCTAACTATGGCTACACCTTC CASSHNWVSRPNYGYTF TRBJ1-2 TRBV14 NA NA
TGTGCCAGCAGCCGGGGACAGGGGAGCACAGATACGCAGTATTTT CASSRGQGSTDTQYF TRBJ2-3 TRBV7-9 TRBD1 NA
TGTGCCAGCAGCGTATCGTCGATGGGCGAGCAGTACTTC CASSVSSMGEQYF TRBJ2-7 TRBV9 NA NA
TGTGCCAGCAGCTTGTGGAACACCGGGGAGCTGTTTTTT CASSLWNTGELFF TRBJ2-2 TRBV7-2 NA NA
TGCGCCAGCAGCCCTGGGACGGCAGGAAACACCATATATTTT CASSPGTAGNTIYF TRBJ1-3 TRBV5-1 NA NA
TGTGCCAGCAGCCCCAGGGCCAGGGATAATGAAAAACTGTTTTTT CASSPRARDNEKLFF TRBJ1-4 TRBV4-2 NA NA
TGTGCCAGCAGCTCCACTGGTTCGAGAAAAGATACGCAGTATTTT CASSSTGSRKDTQYF TRBJ2-3 TRBV13 NA NA
TGTGCCAGCAGACCTACCCCGTCCAACACCGGGGAGCTGTTTTTT CASRPTPSNTGELFF TRBJ2-2 TRBV6-5 NA NA
TGTGCCAGCAGTGTACAGGGGATGACCTACGAGCAGTACTTC CASSVQGMTYEQYF TRBJ2-7 TRBV28 TRBD1 NA
TGTGCCAGCAGTGGGCCCTCGGGGGACTACACCTTC CASSGPSGDYTF TRBJ1-2 TRBV6-6 NA NA
TGTGCCAGCACCCCAAATCGGGGATACGAGCAGTACTTC CASTPNRGYEQYF TRBJ2-7 TRBV28 NA NA
TGTGCCACCAGTCAAGATATCGGCAATCAGCCCCAGCATTTT CATSQDIGNQPQHF TRBJ1-5 TRBV15 NA NA
TGTGCCAGCAGTTTTACCACCGGGACATTCGACTATGGCTACACCTTC CASSFTTGTFDYGYTF TRBJ1-2 TRBV28 NA once
TGCGCCAGCAGCTTGGGTGACTCTGGAAACACCATATATTTT CASSLGDSGNTIYF TRBJ1-3 TRBV5-1 NA few
TGTGCCAGCGGGGGACAGGGTTTTCTTAACTATGGCTACACCTTC CASGGQGFLNYGYTF TRBJ1-2 TRBV28 TRBD1 NA
TGTGCCAGCAGTGCAGCGGAGCAGTACGAGCAGTACTTC CASSAAEQYEQYF TRBJ2-7 TRBV6-1 NA NA
TGTGCCAGTAGTAGCGTGGCACTCCAGCATTTT CASSSVALQHF TRBJ1-5 TRBV19 NA few
TGTGCCAGTAGTACGGCCTCGAGAGATGAAAAACTGTTTTTT CASSTASRDEKLFF TRBJ1-4 TRBV19 NA NA
TGTGCCAGCAGTCATGACAGGTGGAACACTGAAGCTTTCTTT CASSHDRWNTEAFF TRBJ1-1 TRBV28 NA few
TGTGCCACCAGCAGAGTAGGCAAGACTGAGCAGTTCTTC CATSRVGKTEQFF TRBJ2-1 TRBV15 NA NA
TGCGCCAGCAGTGTACGACAGGGGGCTGGCTATGGCTACACCTTC CASSVRQGAGYGYTF TRBJ1-2 TRBV10-2 TRBD1 NA
TGTGCCAGTAGTATAGTTGGGCTAACCGGGGAGCTGTTTTTT CASSIVGLTGELFF TRBJ2-2 TRBV19 NA NA
TGCGCCAGCAGCCAAGAGGGCTCTAGCGCCAACTACGAGCAGTACTTC CASSQEGSSANYEQYF TRBJ2-7 TRBV4-1 NA many
TGTGCCAGCTCACCAAAGGCGGTCTATGGCTACACCTTC CASSPKAVYGYTF TRBJ1-2 TRBV18 NA NA
TGCGCCAGCAGCCAGCATCAGGGTGAGCAGTACTTC CASSQHQGEQYF TRBJ2-7 TRBV5-1 NA NA
TGCGCCAGCAGGCGGAGGGCTAGCGGGGGGAATGAGCAGTTCTTC CASRRRASGGNEQFF TRBJ2-1 TRBV5-1 TRBD2 NA
TGTGCCAGCAGTCGACGGGATCCTCTAGATACGCAGTATTTT CASSRRDPLDTQYF TRBJ2-3 TRBV6-6 NA NA
TGTGCCACCAGCACCCGGACAGGGTCTAGCGGGGTATACAATGAGCAGTTCTTC CATSTRTGSSGVYNEQFF TRBJ2-1 TRBV15 NA NA
TGTGCCAGCAGTCACTCCGGGACTAGGAGCTCCTACGAGCAGTACTTC CASSHSGTRSSYEQYF TRBJ2-7 TRBV27 TRBD2 NA
TGTGCCAGTAGTCTAAGGACGGACAGCTCCTACGAGCAGTACTTC CASSLRTDSSYEQYF TRBJ2-7 TRBV19 NA NA
TGTGCCTCCAAGTGGGGGGATCAAGAGACCCAGTACTTC CASKWGDQETQYF TRBJ2-5 TRBV10-3 NA NA
TGTGCCTACAGCGCGGGGGGAAAAGAGACCCAGTACTTC CAYSAGGKETQYF TRBJ2-5 TRBV25-1 TRBD2 NA
TGTGCCAGCAATGAACAGGTCACCGGGGAGCTGTTTTTT CASNEQVTGELFF TRBJ2-2 TRBV6-1 NA NA
TGTGCCAGCAGTTACTTCGGACAGGGTGGGACTGAAGCTTTCTTT CASSYFGQGGTEAFF TRBJ1-1 TRBV6-5 TRBD1 NA
TGTGCCAGCTCACGGCCCGGGAGGAACGGATACGAGCAGTACTTC CASSRPGRNGYEQYF TRBJ2-7 TRBV18 TRBD2 NA
TGTGCCAGCAGTGAAGTGGGGCACTCTGGAAACACCATATATTTT CASSEVGHSGNTIYF TRBJ1-3 TRBV6-1 NA few
TGTGCCATCAGTGCCTCTCCTGCAACTAATGAAAAACTGTTTTTT CAISASPATNEKLFF TRBJ1-4 TRBV10-3 NA NA